The clone carrying this T cell receptor beta chain was picked up one time. Categorization into cohorts depended on clinical history that participants reported. Two negative PCRs, clearance, or symptom resolution had been documented for recovered Cohort 3 donors. As originally analysed: How many nucleated cells were present was estimated from reference gene primer amplification. Sequenced by immunoSEQ multiplex PCR; TCRdb stores in-frame clones only, minus some. The DNA gave D and trimming, while V, J and clone size come from that table. The sample includes over 150,000 clones, about 90% of them seen just once. V lost 5 bases and J lost 0, with 14 bases in between. Germline assignment: CDR1 SGHTA and CDR2 FQGNSA. The CDR3 runs to 16 residues. These data belong to a study of blood T cell repertoires in COVID-19. Study summary: COVID-19 samples, acute and convalescent, were from the United States, Italy and Spain.

V gene TRBV7-2 combines with J gene TRBJ1-3, with D possibly TRBD1 on 5 matching bases. The TCR was taken from a woman in her forties or fifties who had recovered from COVID-19. Sequenced sample: PBMCs or T cells enriched from blood (not recorded which). The CDR3 sequence is CASSPTGGYSGNTIYF. The CDR3 nucleotides are TGTGCCAGCAGCCCGACCGGGGGGTACTCTGGAAACACCATATATTTT.